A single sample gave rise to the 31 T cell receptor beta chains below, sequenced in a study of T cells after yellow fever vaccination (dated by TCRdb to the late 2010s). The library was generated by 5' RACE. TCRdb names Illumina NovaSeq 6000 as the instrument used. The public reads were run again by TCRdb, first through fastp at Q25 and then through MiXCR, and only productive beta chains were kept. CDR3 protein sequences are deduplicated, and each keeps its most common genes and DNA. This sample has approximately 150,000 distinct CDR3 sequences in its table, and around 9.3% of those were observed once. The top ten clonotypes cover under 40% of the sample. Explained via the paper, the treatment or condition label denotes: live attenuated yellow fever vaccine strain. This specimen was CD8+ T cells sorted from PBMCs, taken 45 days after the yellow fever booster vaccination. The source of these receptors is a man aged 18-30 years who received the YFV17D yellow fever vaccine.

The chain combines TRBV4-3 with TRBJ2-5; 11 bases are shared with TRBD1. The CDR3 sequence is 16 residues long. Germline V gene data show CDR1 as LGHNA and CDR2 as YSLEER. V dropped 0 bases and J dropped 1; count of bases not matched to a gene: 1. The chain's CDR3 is CASSQEDRGLQETQYF. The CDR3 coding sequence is TGCGCCAGCAGCCAAGAGGACAGGGGGCTCCAAGAGACCCAGTACTTC.

For the CDR3, the DNA is TGTGCCAGCAGCCGGGGACTAGCGGGGGCTTACGAGCAGTACTTC. Protein sequence: CASSRGLAGAYEQYF. V and J are TRBV5-8 and TRBJ2-7, with 14 nucleotides matching TRBD2. Germline V gene lookup returns CDR1 SGHTS and CDR2 YDEGEE. The CDR3 length is 15 residues. Losses at the gene ends were 4 bases for V and 4 bases for J; bases not matched to a gene: 4.

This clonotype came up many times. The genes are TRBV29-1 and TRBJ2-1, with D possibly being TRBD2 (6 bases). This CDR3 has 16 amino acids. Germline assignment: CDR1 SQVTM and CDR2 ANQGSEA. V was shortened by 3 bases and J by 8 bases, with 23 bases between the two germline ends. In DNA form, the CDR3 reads TGCAGCGTTGACGCCTTAGTTGGCGGGGTCCGAGATGAGCAGTTCTTC. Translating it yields CSVDALVGGVRDEQFF.

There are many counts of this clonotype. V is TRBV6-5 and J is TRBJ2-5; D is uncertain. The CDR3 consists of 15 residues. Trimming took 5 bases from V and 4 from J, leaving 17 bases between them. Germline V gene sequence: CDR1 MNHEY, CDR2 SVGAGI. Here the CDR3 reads CASSAFWARRETQYF. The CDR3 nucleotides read TGTGCCAGCAGTGCCTTCTGGGCCAGGCGAGAGACCCAGTACTTC.

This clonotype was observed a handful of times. CDR3 DNA sequence: TGTGCCAGCAGCTTAGCGAAGCAGGGCTCCTATAATTCACCCCTCCACTTT. The encoded protein is CASSLAKQGSYNSPLHF. This sequence joins TRBV7-9 and TRBJ1-6, with D possibly matching TRBD1 (5 bases). The CDR3 runs 17 residues. V was cut by 0 bases and J by 0 bases, with 9 bases left in between. Germline-derived CDR1 and CDR2 are SEHNR and FQNEAQ (reference sequence).

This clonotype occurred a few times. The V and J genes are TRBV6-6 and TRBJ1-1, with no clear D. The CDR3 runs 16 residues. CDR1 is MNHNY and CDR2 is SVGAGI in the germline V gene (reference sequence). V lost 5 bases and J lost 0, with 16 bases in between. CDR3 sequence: CASSIPPGQLNTEAFF. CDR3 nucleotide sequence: TGTGCCAGCAGTATTCCCCCGGGTCAACTGAACACTGAAGCTTTCTTT.

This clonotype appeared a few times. Written as DNA, the CDR3 is TGTGCCAGCAGTTACGGCGACTCCTACAATGAGCAGTTCTTC. Translated: CASSYGDSYNEQFF. V and J are TRBV6-6 and TRBJ2-1; no firm D call. The CDR3 covers 14 residues. The V end was cut by 2 bases, the J end by 0 bases, with 5 bases between. Per the germline V gene, CDR1 is MNHNY and CDR2 is SVGAGI (reference sequence).

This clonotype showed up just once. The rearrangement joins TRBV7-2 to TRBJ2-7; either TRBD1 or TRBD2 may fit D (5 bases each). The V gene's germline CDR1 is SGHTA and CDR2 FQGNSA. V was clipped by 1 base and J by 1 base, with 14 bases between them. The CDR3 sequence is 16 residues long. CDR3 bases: TGTGCCAGCAGCTTAGGGGGGAATAGCGTTTCCTACGAGCAGTACTTC. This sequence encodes CASSLGGNSVSYEQYF. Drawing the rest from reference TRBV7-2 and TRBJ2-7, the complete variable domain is GAGVSQSPSNKVTEKGKDVELRCDPISGHTALYWYRQSLGQGLEFLIYFQGNSAPDKSGLPSDRFSAERTGGSVSTLTIQRTQQEDSAVYLCASSLGGNSVSYEQYFGPGTRLTVT.

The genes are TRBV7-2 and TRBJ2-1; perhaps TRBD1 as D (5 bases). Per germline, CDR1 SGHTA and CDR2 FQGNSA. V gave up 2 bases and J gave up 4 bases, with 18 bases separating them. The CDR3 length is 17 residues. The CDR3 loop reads CASSLPRQGPHYNEQFF. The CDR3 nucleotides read TGTGCCAGCAGCTTACCCCGGCAGGGCCCCCATTACAATGAGCAGTTCTTC.

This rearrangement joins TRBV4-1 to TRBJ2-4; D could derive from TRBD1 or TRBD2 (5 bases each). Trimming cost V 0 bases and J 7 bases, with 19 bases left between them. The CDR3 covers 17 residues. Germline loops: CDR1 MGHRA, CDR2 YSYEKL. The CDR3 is CASSQDLGGTNGNIQYF. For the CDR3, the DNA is TGCGCCAGCAGCCAAGATCTTGGGGGTACAAATGGGAACATTCAGTACTTC.

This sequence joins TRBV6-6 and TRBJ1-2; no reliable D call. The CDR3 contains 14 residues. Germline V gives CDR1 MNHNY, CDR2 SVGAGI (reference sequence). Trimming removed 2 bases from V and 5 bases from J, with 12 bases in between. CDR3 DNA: TGTGCCAGCAGTTACAGCCAGACCTTATATGGCTACACCTTC. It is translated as CASSYSQTLYGYTF.

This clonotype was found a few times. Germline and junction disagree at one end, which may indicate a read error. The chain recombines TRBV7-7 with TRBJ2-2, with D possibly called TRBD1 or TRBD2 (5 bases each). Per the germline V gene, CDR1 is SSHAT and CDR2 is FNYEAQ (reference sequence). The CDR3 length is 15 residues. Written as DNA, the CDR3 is TGTGCTAGCAGCGTCGGGACCCCGGGCACCGGGGAGCTGTTTTTT. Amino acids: CASSVGTPGTGELFF.

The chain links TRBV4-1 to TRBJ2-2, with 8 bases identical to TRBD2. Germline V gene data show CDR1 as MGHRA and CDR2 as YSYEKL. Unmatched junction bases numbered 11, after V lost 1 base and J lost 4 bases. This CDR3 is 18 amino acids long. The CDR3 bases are TGCGCCAGCAGCCAAGGGTCCGGTGCGGGGGGATTCACCGGGGAGCTGTTTTTT. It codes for CASSQGSGAGGFTGELFF.

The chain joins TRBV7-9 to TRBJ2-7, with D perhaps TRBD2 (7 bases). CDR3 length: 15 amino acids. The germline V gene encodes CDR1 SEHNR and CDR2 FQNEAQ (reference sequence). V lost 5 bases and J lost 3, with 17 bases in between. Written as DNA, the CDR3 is TGTGCCAGCAGCCCGGGGGGACAATCGCTCTACGAGCAGTACGTC. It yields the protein CASSPGGQSLYEQYV.

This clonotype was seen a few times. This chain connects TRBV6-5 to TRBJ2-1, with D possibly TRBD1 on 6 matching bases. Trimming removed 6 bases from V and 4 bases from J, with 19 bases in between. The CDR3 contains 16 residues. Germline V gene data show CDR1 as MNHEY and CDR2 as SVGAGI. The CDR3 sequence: CASRYTGFRSYNEQFF. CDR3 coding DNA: TGTGCCAGCAGATATACAGGGTTCCGTTCATACAATGAGCAGTTCTTC.

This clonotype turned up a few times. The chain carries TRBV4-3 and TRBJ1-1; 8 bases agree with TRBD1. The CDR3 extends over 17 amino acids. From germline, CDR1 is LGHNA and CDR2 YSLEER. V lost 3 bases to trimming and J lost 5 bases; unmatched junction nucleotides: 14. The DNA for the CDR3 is TGCGCCAGCAGCCAGGCCCGGGACAGGCTGGTTTATACTGAAGCTTTCTTT. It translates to CASSQARDRLVYTEAFF.

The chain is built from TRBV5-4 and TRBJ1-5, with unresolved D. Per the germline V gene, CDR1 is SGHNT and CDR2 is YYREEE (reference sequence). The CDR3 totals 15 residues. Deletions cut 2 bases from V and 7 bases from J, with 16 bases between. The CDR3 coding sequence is TGTGCCAGCAGCTTTGGCGCGGGGAGCGGACAGCCCCAGCATTTT. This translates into CASSFGAGSGQPQHF.

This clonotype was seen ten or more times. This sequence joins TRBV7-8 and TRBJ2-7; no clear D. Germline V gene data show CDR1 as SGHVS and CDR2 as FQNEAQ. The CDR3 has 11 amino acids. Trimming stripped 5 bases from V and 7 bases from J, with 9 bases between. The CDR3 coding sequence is TGTGCCAGCAGCCTCACGGAAGAGCAGTACTTC. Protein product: CASSLTEEQYF.

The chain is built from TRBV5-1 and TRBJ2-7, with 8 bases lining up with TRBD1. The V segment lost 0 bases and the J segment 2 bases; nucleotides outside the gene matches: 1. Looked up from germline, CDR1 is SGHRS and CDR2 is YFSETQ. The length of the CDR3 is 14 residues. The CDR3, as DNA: TGCGCCAGCAGCTTGGGGACAGGGACCTACGAGCAGTACGTC. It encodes CASSLGTGTYEQYV.

CDR3 coding DNA: TGTGCCAGCAGCTTGAGTAGATTAGCGAAGTATGAGCAGTTCTTC. Protein sequence: CASSLSRLAKYEQFF. The gene calls are TRBV5-6 and TRBJ2-1, with D possibly matching TRBD2 (5 bases). V shed 1 base and J shed 8 bases, with 16 bases lying between them. The CDR3 has 15 amino acids. Germline CDR1 is SGHDT and CDR2 is YYEEEE.

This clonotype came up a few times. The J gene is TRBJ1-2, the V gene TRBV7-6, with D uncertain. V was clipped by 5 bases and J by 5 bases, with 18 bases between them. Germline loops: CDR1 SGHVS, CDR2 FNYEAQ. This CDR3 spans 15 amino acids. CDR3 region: CASSPLRGNPYGYTF. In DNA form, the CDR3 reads TGTGCCAGCAGCCCGTTACGCGGCAACCCGTATGGCTACACCTTC.

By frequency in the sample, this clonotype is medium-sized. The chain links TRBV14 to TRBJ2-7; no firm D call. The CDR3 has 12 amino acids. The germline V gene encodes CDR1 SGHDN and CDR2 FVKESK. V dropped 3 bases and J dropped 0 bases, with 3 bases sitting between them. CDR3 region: CASSHSSYEQYV. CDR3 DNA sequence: TGTGCCAGCAGCCATAGCTCCTACGAGCAGTACGTC.

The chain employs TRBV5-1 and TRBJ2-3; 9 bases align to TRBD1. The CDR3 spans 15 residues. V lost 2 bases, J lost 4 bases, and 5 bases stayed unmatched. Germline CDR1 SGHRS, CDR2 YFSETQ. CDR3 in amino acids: CASSFSTGGSDTQYF. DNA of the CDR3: TGCGCCAGCAGCTTTTCCACAGGGGGCTCAGATACGCAGTATTTT. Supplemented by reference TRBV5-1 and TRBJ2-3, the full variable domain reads KAGVTQTPRYLIKTRGQQVTLSCSPISGHRSVSWYQQTPGQGLQFLFEYFSETQRNKGNFPGRFSGRQFSNSRSEMNVSTLELGDSALYLCASSFSTGGSDTQYFGPGTRLTVL.

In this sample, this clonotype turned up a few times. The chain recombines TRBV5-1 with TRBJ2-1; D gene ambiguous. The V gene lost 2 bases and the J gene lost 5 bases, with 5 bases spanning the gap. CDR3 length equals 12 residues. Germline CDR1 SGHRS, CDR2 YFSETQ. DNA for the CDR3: TGCGCCAGCAGCTTCACGAACAATGAGCAGTTCTTC. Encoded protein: CASSFTNNEQFF.

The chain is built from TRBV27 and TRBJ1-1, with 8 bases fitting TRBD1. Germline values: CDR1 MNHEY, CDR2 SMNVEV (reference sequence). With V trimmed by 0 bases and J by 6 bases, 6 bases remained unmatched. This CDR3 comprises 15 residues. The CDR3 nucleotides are TGTGCCAGCAGTTTATCGCGGACAGGGACTGCTGAAGCTTTCTTT. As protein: CASSLSRTGTAEAFF.

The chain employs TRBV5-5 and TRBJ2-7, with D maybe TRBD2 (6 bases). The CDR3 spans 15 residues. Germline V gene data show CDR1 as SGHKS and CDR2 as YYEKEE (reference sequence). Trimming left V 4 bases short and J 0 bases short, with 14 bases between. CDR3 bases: TGTGCCAGCAGCGGAGGGGTCGACAACTCCTACGAGCAGTACTTC. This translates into CASSGGVDNSYEQYF.

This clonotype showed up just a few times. CDR3 residues: CSVEDPPTDTQYF. The CDR3 DNA reads TGCAGCGTTGAAGATCCTCCCACAGATACGCAGTATTTT. The chain combines TRBV29-1 with TRBJ2-3, with unresolved D. Germline V lookup: CDR1 SQVTM, CDR2 ANQGSEA. The CDR3 is made up of 13 amino acids. V gave up 0 bases and J gave up 2 bases, with 6 bases separating them.

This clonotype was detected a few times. CDR3 in amino acids: CASSPTRQFYEQYF. CDR3 in DNA: TGCGCCAGCAGCCCAACTCGCCAGTTCTACGAGCAGTACTTC. The chain carries TRBV4-1 and TRBJ2-7; D call uncertain. V lost 4 bases and J lost 3, with 13 bases in between. CDR1 MGHRA and CDR2 YSYEKL come from the germline V gene. The CDR3 extends over 14 amino acids.

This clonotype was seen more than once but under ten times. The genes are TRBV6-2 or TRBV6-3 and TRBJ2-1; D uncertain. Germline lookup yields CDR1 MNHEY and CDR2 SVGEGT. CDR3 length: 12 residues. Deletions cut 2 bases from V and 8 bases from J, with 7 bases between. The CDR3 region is CASSYGLDEQFF. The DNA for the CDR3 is TGTGCCAGCAGTTACGGTCTGGATGAGCAGTTCTTC.

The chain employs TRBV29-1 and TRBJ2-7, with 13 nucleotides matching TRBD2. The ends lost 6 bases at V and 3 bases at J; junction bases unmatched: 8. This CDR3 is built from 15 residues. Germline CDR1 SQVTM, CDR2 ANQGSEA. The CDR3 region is CSVVHGTSGVYEQYF. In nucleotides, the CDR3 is TGCAGCGTCGTCCATGGGACTAGCGGGGTCTACGAGCAGTACTTC.

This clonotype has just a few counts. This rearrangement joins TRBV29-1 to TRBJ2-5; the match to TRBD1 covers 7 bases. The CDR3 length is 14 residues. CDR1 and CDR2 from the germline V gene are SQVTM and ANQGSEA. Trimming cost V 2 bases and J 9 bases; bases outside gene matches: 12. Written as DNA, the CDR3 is TGCAGCGTTGAATTAGGACAGGTTCCACCTTCCCAGTACTTC. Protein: CSVELGQVPPSQYF.